The 3 T cell receptor beta chains given below trace back to one sample, sequenced in a study of CD8+ T cells in alopecia areata. The sample's treatment: oral pan-JAK inhibitor, 5-10 mg twice daily. As the sequencing template, cDNA was produced by extracting RNA and reverse transcribing it. Profiling relied on immunoSEQ multiplex PCR, and the TCRdb table lists in-frame clones only, not all of them. This sample yields some 190,000 clones, of which just under 65% are seen a single time; 1.3% belongs to the top ten. Sequenced material: CD4+ T cells sorted from blood, taken at roughly week 49, from a patient treated with tofacitinib. All receptors derive from a human donor with alopecia areata.

The chain employs TRBV6-5 and TRBJ2-5, with D perhaps matching TRBD2 (6 bases). CDR3 length: 15 residues. V lost 6 bases, J lost 4 bases, and 18 bases lay in between. Germline loops: CDR1 MNHEY, CDR2 SVGAGI. CDR3 region: CASSDPGGAGETQYF. The CDR3 nucleotides read TGTGCCAGCAGCGACCCAGGAGGGGCAGGAGAGACCCAGTACTTC.

The genes are TRBV7-2 and TRBJ1-2, with D unclear. V dropped 5 bases and J dropped 4 bases, with 17 bases sitting between them. Per the germline V gene, CDR1 is SGHTA and CDR2 is FQGNSA. CDR3 size: 15 residues. CDR3 protein: CASSPGAMAFYGYTF. The DNA for the CDR3 is TGTGCCAGCAGCCCCGGTGCGATGGCTTTCTATGGCTACACCTTC.

Details on this clone: Other DNA sequences from this sample encode an identical CDR3 as well. V usage is TRBV2 and J usage is TRBJ2-6; tentative D call: TRBD2 (5 bases). The V gene lost 7 bases and the J gene lost 0 bases, with 7 bases spanning the gap. This CDR3 contains 14 residues. Germline CDR1 and CDR2: SNHLY and FYNNEI. The CDR3 loop is CASKGSSGANVLTF. The DNA for the CDR3 is TGTGCCAGCAAAGGGAGCTCTGGGGCCAACGTCCTGACTTTC. The full variable domain, its missing parts supplied by reference TRBV2 and TRBJ2-6, is EPEVTQTPSHQVTQMGQEVILRCVPISNHLYFYWYRQILGQKVEFLVSFYNNEISEKSEIFDDQFSVERPDGSNFTLKIRSTKLEDSAMYFCASKGSSGANVLTFGAGSRLTVL.